A single sample gave rise to the 17 T cell receptor beta chains below, sequenced in a study of blood T cell repertoires in COVID-19. The protocol was immunoSEQ multiplex PCR, while the TCRdb copy is restricted to in-frame clones and leaves out a portion. The sample lists over 85,000 clones, approximately 86% occurring once. Specimen: peripheral blood. These receptors all come from a human donor in a cohort sampled during active COVID-19.

The chain has TRBV7-6 and TRBJ2-2, with 8 bases fitting TRBD2. Germline lookup yields CDR1 SGHVS and CDR2 FNYEAQ. This CDR3 has 15 residues. After removal of 1 base from V and 5 bases from J, the junction contained 3 bases not matched to a gene. The CDR3 loop reads CASSLDREGTGELFF. The CDR3 DNA reads as TGTGCCAGCAGCTTAGATCGGGAGGGGACCGGGGAGCTGTTTTTT.

This clone was counted a single time. V gene TRBV15 combines with J gene TRBJ2-7, with TRBD1 as a possible D gene (5 bases). Germline V gene sequence: CDR1 LNHNV, CDR2 YYDKDF (reference sequence). The ends were cut back, 5 bases at V and 2 bases at J, with 10 bases in the middle. The CDR3 loop spans 13 amino acids. The CDR3 region is CATSQGSPYEQYF. In nucleotides, the CDR3 is TGTGCCACCAGCCAGGGATCTCCCTACGAGCAGTACTTC.

The CDR3 loop is CASSQDGLSRIDTQYF. The CDR3 nucleotides read TGCGCCAGCAGCCAAGATGGACTCTCGCGCATAGATACGCAGTATTTT. V usage is TRBV4-3 and J usage is TRBJ2-3; weak D call: TRBD2 (5 bases). V lost 0 bases, J lost 5 bases, and 15 bases lay in between. CDR3 size: 16 residues. Germline CDR1 is LGHNA and CDR2 is YSLEER.

The rearrangement joins TRBV7-9 to TRBJ1-1; TRBD1 matches at 7 bases. There are 14 residues in the CDR3. Germline CDR1 reads SEHNR; CDR2 reads FQNEAQ (reference sequence). Trimming at V came to 4 bases and at J to 5 bases, leaving 7 bases not matched to a gene. The CDR3 DNA reads TGTGCCAGCAGCTCCGGAATGGGACAGACTGAAGCTTTCTTT. It codes for CASSSGMGQTEAFF.

The chain recombines TRBV27 with TRBJ1-2, with TRBD1 matching over 9 bases. The germline CDR1 and CDR2 sequences are MNHEY and SMNVEV (reference sequence). The ends lost 7 bases at V and 4 bases at J; junction bases unmatched: 7. The CDR3 is 14 amino acids. This chain's CDR3 is CASKRTGVAYGYTF. For the CDR3, the DNA is TGTGCCAGCAAGCGGACAGGGGTTGCCTATGGCTACACCTTC.

The sample holds one count of this clone. CDR3 bases: TGTGCCAGCAGCAACCTCTGCTACGAGCAGTACTTC. It encodes CASSNLCYEQYF. This chain connects TRBV21-1 to TRBJ2-7; the D call in the table, TRBD2, was not verified against the DNA. TRBV21-1 is designated a pseudogene. The CDR3 loop spans 12 amino acids.

The chain has TRBV10-3 and TRBJ2-3; D may be TRBD1 (5 bases). From germline, CDR1 is ENHRY and CDR2 SYGVKD. The CDR3 is made up of 14 amino acids. The DNA for the CDR3 is TGTAGCACAACAGGCAGGATCGGCACAGATACGCAGTATTTT. It is translated as CSTTGRIGTDTQYF.

The chain links TRBV27 to TRBJ2-1; TRBD2 matches at 15 bases. The CDR3 covers 21 residues. Trimming removed 7 bases from V and 3 bases from J; junction bases left unmatched: 19. Germline CDR1 is MNHEY and CDR2 is SMNVEV (reference sequence). CDR3 nucleotide sequence: TGTGCCAGCAACGGGAGGACCGGGACTAGCGGGAGGATGGTAGGCTACAATGAGCAGTTCTTC. Its protein product is CASNGRTGTSGRMVGYNEQFF.

The chain carries TRBV24-1 and TRBJ2-1, with TRBD2 matching 8 bases. This CDR3 region has 17 residues. Germline V gene sequence: CDR1 KGHDR, CDR2 SFDVKD. Trimming took 3 bases from V and 7 from J; bases not matched to a gene: 13. CDR3 amino acids: CATSDILGAGERNEQFF. For the CDR3, the DNA is TGTGCCACCAGTGATATCTTGGGAGCGGGAGAGCGGAATGAGCAGTTCTTC.

This rearrangement joins TRBV7-6 to TRBJ2-7; 9 bases are a match to TRBD1. This CDR3 is 14 amino acids long. Germline CDR1 and CDR2: SGHVS and FNYEAQ. The V gene end was trimmed by 1 base and the J gene end by 7 bases; junction bases not matched to a gene: 5. The CDR3 nucleotides are TGTGCCAGCAGCTTAGGATGGGGACAGGGAGAGCAGTACTTC. This gives the protein CASSLGWGQGEQYF.

The gene calls are TRBV5-4 and TRBJ2-3; D ambiguous. Trimming took 4 bases from V and 2 from J, leaving 8 bases between them. CDR3 length: 13 residues. The germline V gene encodes CDR1 SGHNT and CDR2 YYREEE (reference sequence). The CDR3 protein is CASSRQSTDTQYF. In DNA form, the CDR3 reads TGTGCCAGCAGCCGTCAGTCCACAGATACGCAGTATTTT.

The chain has TRBV3-1 (or the pseudogene TRBV3-2) and TRBJ2-7, with TRBD2 matching over 7 bases. Germline assignment: CDR1 LGHDT and CDR2 YNNKEL (reference sequence). CDR3 size: 15 residues. The V segment lost 0 bases and the J segment 0 bases; nucleotides outside the gene matches: 2. In DNA, the CDR3 is TGTGCCAGCAGCCAAGAAGGGACTATCTCCTACGAGCAGTACTTC. Amino acid sequence: CASSQEGTISYEQYF.

This clone has a single count. The chain carries TRBV29-1 and TRBJ2-1; 7 nucleotides agree with TRBD1. CDR1 and CDR2 from the germline V gene are SQVTM and ANQGSEA. The CDR3 is 15 residues long. V trimming: 7 bases; J trimming: 4 bases; junction bases outside the gene matches: 13. The CDR3 loop is CSADTGTAMYNEQFF. CDR3 nucleotides: TGCAGCGCCGATACCGGGACAGCAATGTACAATGAGCAGTTCTTC.

V gene TRBV23-1 combines with J gene TRBJ2-5; 8 bases are shared with TRBD2. TRBV23-1 is given ORF status, its function remaining uncertain. Trimming cost V 2 bases and J 6 bases; bases outside gene matches: 5. This CDR3 has 14 amino acids. CDR3 amino acids: CASSQLAGGKTQYF. CDR3 DNA sequence: TGCGCCAGCAGTCAACTAGCGGGCGGGAAGACCCAGTACTTC.

The gene calls are TRBV7-2 and TRBJ1-4; tentative D call: TRBD1 (6 bases). Germline-derived CDR1 and CDR2 are SGHTA and FQGNSA. Trimming removed 5 bases from V and 5 bases from J, with 15 bases in between. The CDR3 loop spans 15 amino acids. The CDR3 here is CASSLTGSVNEKLFF. The CDR3 DNA reads as TGTGCCAGCAGCCTTACAGGGTCAGTGAATGAAAAACTGTTTTTT.

The V and J genes are TRBV2 and TRBJ2-5; the D gene is possibly TRBD2 (7 bases). Trimming shortened V by 8 bases and J by 5 bases, and 18 bases separated the two germline ends. The germline V gene has CDR1 SNHLY and CDR2 FYNNEI. The CDR3 is 14 amino acids. CDR3 amino acids: CASVRRGGDETQYF. The DNA for the CDR3 is TGTGCCAGCGTCAGGAGGGGGGGCGATGAGACCCAGTACTTC.

V gene TRBV27 combines with J gene TRBJ2-7, with D perhaps TRBD2 (5 bases). Trimming stripped 3 bases from V and 0 bases from J, with 15 bases between. CDR1 is MNHEY, CDR2 SMNVEV, per germline (reference sequence). The CDR3 totals 16 residues. The chain's CDR3 is CASSFERSGSSYEQYF. For the CDR3, the DNA is TGTGCCAGCAGTTTCGAACGGAGCGGTAGCTCCTACGAGCAGTACTTC.